The T cell receptor beta chain under discussion was sequenced for a study of PD-1 blockade in classical Hodgkin lymphoma. Study conclusions and caveats: Baseline TCR diversity was reportedly lower in newly diagnosed patients than in healthy donors. It was reported as lower still in relapsed/refractory patients. For complete responders, baseline diversity was comparable to that of newly diagnosed patients. By C4D1, diversity of CD4+ TCRs had risen significantly, whereas that of CD8+ TCRs had not.

Profiling relied on immunoSEQ multiplex PCR, and the TCRdb table lists in-frame clones only, not all of them. The sample lists under 20,000 clones, about three quarters occurring once. This clone was detected only a few times. The antigen remains undetermined. Trimming removed 0 bases at V and 2 bases at J, with 14 bases between. The germline gives CDR1 MGHRA, CDR2 YSYEKL. CDR3 length equals 16 residues. As for time point: cycle 4 day 1 (C4D1), after 6 weeks of nivolumab. Patients all relapsed after autologous stem cell transplantation, and there was variation in brentuximab vedotin exposure. J is TRBJ2-7 and V is TRBV4-1; the D gene is possibly TRBD2 (5 bases). This clonotype originated in a human donor with classical Hodgkin lymphoma. Source: peripheral blood mononuclear cells (PBMCs), taken before the fourth cycle of nivolumab. CDR3 sequence (DNA): TGCGCCAGCAGCCAAGACTCGGAGGAAGGGACCTACGAGCAGTACTTC. Its translation is CASSQDSEEGTYEQYF.